This T cell receptor (beta chain) was identified during a study of identical twins. The CDR3 covers 17 residues. The V gene's germline CDR1 is SEHNR and CDR2 FQNEAQ (reference sequence). Trimming pared 3 bases from V and 5 bases from J, leaving 22 bases between. TCRdb called the 5' RACE reads again in MiXCR, with one record for every CDR3 protein. This sample carries about 490,000 distinct CDR3 sequences, 13% to 15% of them seen once, and the ten largest clones take roughly 0.42%. A further study also used this sample, focusing on yellow fever vaccine responses in identical twins.

This clonotype originated in a woman in her late teens or twenties in good health. The source material was CD4+ T cells sorted from blood. The rearrangement links TRBV7-9 to TRBJ2-5, with D possibly matching TRBD1 (5 bases). Written as DNA, the CDR3 is TGTGCCAGCAGCTTGTTAACAGGCCCGGAGTTCCCTGAGACCCAGTACTTC. It is translated as CASSLLTGPEFPETQYF.